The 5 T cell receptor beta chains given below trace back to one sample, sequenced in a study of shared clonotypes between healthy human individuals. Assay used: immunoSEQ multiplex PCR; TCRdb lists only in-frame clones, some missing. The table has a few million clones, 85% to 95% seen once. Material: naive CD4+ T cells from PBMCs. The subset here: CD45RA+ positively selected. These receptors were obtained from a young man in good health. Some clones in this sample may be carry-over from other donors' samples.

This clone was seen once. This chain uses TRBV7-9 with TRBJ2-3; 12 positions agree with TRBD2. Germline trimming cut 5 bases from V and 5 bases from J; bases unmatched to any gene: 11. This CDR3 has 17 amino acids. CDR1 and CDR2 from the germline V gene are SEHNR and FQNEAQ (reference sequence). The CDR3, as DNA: TGTGCCAGCAGCCCCGGGACTAGCGGGCTTGGTGAAGATACGCAGTATTTT. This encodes CASSPGTSGLGEDTQYF.

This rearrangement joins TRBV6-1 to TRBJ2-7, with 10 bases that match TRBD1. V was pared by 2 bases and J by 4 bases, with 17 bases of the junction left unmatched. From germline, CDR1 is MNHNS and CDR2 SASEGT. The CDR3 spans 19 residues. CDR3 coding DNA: TGTGCCAGCAGTGAAAATCCTTCTAACCGGGACAGGGGTGGATACGAGCAGTACTTC. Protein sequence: CASSENPSNRDRGGYEQYF.

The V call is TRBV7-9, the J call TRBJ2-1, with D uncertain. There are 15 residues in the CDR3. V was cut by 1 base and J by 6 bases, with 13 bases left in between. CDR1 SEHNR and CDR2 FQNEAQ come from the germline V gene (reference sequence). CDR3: CASSLGTNHANEQFF. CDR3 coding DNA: TGTGCCAGCAGCTTAGGAACTAACCATGCCAATGAGCAGTTCTTC.

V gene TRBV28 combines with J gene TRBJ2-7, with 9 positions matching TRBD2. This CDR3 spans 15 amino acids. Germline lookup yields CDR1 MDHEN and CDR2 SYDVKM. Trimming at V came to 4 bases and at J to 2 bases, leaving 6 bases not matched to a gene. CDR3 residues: CASSSSGNLAYEQYF. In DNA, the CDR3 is TGTGCCAGCAGTTCTAGCGGGAACCTAGCCTACGAGCAGTACTTC.

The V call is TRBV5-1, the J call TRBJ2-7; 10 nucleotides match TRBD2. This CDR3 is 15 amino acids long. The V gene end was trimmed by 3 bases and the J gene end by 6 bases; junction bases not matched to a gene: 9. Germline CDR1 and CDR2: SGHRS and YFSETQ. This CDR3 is CASSSLAGGRGEQYF. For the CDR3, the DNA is TGCGCCAGCAGCTCTTTAGCGGGAGGTCGGGGCGAGCAGTACTTC.